What follows are 8 T cell receptor beta chains derived from one specimen sequenced in a study of blood T cell repertoires in COVID-19. Profiling relied on immunoSEQ multiplex PCR, and the TCRdb table lists in-frame clones only, not all of them. Of approximately 150,000 clones listed, around 81% are singletons. The material sequenced was peripheral blood. The receptors were gathered from a man in his fifties or sixties with active or convalescent COVID-19.

The chain recombines TRBV25-1 with TRBJ2-5; D is possibly TRBD1 (6 bases). This CDR3 has 13 amino acids. The germline V gene encodes CDR1 MGHDK and CDR2 SYGVNS. The V gene lost 5 bases and the J gene lost 4 bases, with 11 bases spanning the gap. The CDR3 DNA sequence: TGTGCCAGCAGTAAAGGCAGGGGAGAGACCCAGTACTTC. This codes for CASSKGRGETQYF. The full variable domain, its missing parts supplied by reference TRBV25-1 and TRBJ2-5, is EADIYQTPRYLVIGTGKKITLECSQTMGHDKMYWYQQDPGMELHLIHYSYGVNSTEKGDLSSESTVSRIRTEHFPLTLESARPSHTSQYLCASSKGRGETQYFGPGTRLLVL.

The chain joins TRBV6-5 to TRBJ2-7, with 7 bases aligning to TRBD1. Germline values: CDR1 MNHEY, CDR2 SVGAGI. The V gene end was trimmed by 11 bases and the J gene end by 0 bases; junction bases not matched to a gene: 4. The CDR3 is made up of 12 amino acids. CDR3 nucleotides: TGTGCCGGGGGACAGAGCTCCTACGAGCAGTACTTC. It encodes CAGGQSSYEQYF.

The gene calls are TRBV5-1 and TRBJ2-7; 12 nucleotides match TRBD2. The CDR3 is made up of 14 amino acids. The J segment lost 5 bases and the V segment lost 3 bases, leaving 3 bases of the junction unmatched. Germline assignment: CDR1 SGHRS and CDR2 YFSETQ. The CDR3 region has the DNA TGCGCCAGCAGCTCGGGACTAGCGGGTCACGAGCAGTACTTC. This sequence encodes CASSSGLAGHEQYF.

The gene calls are TRBV5-1 and TRBJ2-7, with 7 nucleotides matching TRBD1. Germline trimming cut 4 bases from V and 3 bases from J; bases unmatched to any gene: 4. CDR1 and CDR2 from the germline V gene are SGHRS and YFSETQ. The CDR3 spans 13 residues. The CDR3 DNA reads as TGCGCCAGCAGCCGGGACAGTCTCTACGAGCAGTACTTC. This codes for CASSRDSLYEQYF.

The chain employs TRBV27 and TRBJ2-5; D not certain. The CDR3 totals 14 residues. Trimming cost V 4 bases and J 0 bases, with 9 bases left between them. From germline, CDR1 is MNHEY and CDR2 SMNVEV (reference sequence). CDR3 DNA: TGTGCCAGCAGTTCCATGAACTACCAAGAGACCCAGTACTTC. Amino acid sequence: CASSSMNYQETQYF.

The chain uses TRBV7-9 and TRBJ1-1; a weak D match, TRBD1 (5 bases). CDR3 length equals 12 residues. Trimming stripped 5 bases from V and 10 bases from J, with 14 bases between. CDR1 and CDR2 from the germline V gene are SEHNR and FQNEAQ (reference sequence). The CDR3 here is CASSPPWGSAFF. CDR3 DNA sequence: TGTGCCAGCAGCCCGCCGTGGGGCTCAGCTTTCTTT.

The chain joins TRBV12-3 or TRBV12-4 to TRBJ1-1; D is perhaps TRBD1 (5 bases). The CDR3 length is 13 residues. Deletions cut 7 bases from V and 1 base from J, with 10 bases between. The CDR3 region is CASMNGANTEAFF. The DNA of the CDR3 is TGTGCCAGCATGAATGGGGCGAACACTGAAGCTTTCTTT.

J is TRBJ1-5 and V is TRBV10-1, with D perhaps matching TRBD1 (5 bases). Trimming removed 9 bases at V and 0 bases at J, with 27 bases between. CDR1 WNHNN and CDR2 SYGVQD come from the germline V gene (reference sequence). This CDR3 region has 19 residues. CDR3 region: CARTPFSDNPLHSNQPQHF. CDR3 nucleotides: TGCGCCAGGACTCCCTTCTCGGACAATCCTTTACATAGCAATCAGCCCCAGCATTTT.